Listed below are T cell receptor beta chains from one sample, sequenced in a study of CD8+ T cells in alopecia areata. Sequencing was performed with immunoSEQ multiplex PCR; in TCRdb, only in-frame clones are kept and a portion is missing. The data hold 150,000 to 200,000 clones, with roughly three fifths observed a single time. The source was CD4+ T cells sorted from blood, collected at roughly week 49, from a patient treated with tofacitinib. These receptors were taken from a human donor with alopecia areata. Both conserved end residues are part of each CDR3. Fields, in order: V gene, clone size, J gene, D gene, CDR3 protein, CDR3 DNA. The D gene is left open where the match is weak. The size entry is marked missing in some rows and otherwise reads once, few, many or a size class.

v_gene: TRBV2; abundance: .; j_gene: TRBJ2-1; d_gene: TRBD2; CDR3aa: CASSAAGTIYNEQFF; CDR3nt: TGTGCCAGCAGTGCAGCGGGGACCATATACAATGAGCAGTTCTTC
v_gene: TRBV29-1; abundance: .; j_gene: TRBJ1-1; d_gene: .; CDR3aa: CSASSQWANTEAFF; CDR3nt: TGCAGCGCATCCTCCCAGTGGGCGAACACTGAAGCTTTCTTT
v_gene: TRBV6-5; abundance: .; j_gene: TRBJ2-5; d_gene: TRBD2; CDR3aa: CASSSGGPIKTQYF; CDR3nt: TGTGCCAGCTCTAGCGGGGGGCCAATAAAGACCCAGTACTTC
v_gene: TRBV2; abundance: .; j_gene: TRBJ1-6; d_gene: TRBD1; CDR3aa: CASSALTGGNSPLHF; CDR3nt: TGTGCCAGCAGCGCCTTGACAGGGGGGAATTCACCCCTCCACTTT
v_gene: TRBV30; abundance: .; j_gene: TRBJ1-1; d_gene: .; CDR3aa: CAWSSAGTEAFF; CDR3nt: TGTGCCTGGAGCAGTGCGGGGACTGAAGCTTTCTTT
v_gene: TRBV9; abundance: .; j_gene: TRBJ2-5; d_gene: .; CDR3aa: CASSVGESEETQYF; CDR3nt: TGTGCCAGCAGCGTAGGAGAGTCAGAAGAGACCCAGTACTTC
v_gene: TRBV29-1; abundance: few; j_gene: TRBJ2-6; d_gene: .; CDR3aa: CSVEGGGSGANVLTF; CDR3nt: TGCAGCGTTGAAGGGGGCGGCTCTGGGGCCAACGTCCTGACTTTC
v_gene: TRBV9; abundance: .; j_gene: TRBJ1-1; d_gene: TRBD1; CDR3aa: CASSDQQGFAFF; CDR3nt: TGTGCCAGCAGCGATCAACAGGGGTTCGCTTTCTTT
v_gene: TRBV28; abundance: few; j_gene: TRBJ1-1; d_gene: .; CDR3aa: CASSPVPRNTEAFF; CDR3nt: TGTGCCAGCAGTCCCGTCCCCCGAAACACTGAAGCTTTCTTT
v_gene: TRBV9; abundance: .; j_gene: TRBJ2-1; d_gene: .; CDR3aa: CASSVDLPGNEQFF; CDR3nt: TGTGCCAGCAGCGTAGATTTACCGGGAAATGAGCAGTTCTTC
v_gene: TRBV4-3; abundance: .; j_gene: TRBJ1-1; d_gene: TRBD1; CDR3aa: CASSQTTGGEAFF; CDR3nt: TGCGCCAGCAGCCAAACGACAGGGGGGGAAGCTTTCTTT
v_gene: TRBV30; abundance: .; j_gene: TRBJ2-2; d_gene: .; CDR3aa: CAWSAGGELFF; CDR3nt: TGTGCCTGGAGTGCGGGCGGGGAGCTGTTTTTT
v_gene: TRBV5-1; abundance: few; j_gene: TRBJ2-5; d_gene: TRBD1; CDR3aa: CASSLGDSVAETQYF; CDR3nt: TGCGCCAGCAGCTTGGGGGACAGTGTTGCGGAGACCCAGTACTTC
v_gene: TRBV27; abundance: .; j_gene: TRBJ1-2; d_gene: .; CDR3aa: CASRKGDGYTF; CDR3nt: TGTGCCAGCAGGAAGGGTGATGGCTACACCTTC
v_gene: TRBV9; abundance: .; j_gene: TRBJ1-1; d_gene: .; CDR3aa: CASSVEGVSTEAFF; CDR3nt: TGTGCCAGCAGCGTAGAAGGGGTGAGCACTGAAGCTTTCTTT
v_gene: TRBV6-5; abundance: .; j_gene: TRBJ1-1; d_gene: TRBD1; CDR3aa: CASNLQGANSEAFF; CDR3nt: TGTGCCAGCAACCTACAGGGGGCGAATAGTGAAGCTTTCTTT
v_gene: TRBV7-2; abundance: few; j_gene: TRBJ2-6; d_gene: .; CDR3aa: CASSSLSGANVLTF; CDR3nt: TGTGCCAGCAGCTCTTTGTCGGGGGCCAACGTCCTGACTTTC
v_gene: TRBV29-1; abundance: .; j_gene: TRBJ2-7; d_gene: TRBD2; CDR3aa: CSASAGGRFDEQYF; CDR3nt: TGCAGCGCATCAGCGGGGGGGCGATTCGACGAGCAGTACTTC
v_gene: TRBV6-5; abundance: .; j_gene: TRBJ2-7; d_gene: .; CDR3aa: CASSPNLVSSYEQYF; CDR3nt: TGTGCCAGCAGCCCCAACCTGGTGAGTTCCTACGAGCAGTACTTC
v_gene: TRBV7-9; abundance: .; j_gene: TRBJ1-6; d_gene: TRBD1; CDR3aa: CASSLAGTADGALHF; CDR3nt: TGTGCCAGCAGCTTAGCCGGGACAGCCGACGGGGCCCTCCACTTT
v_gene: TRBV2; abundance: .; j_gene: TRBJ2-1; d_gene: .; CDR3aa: CASSVDSYNEQFF; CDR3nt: TGTGCCAGCAGTGTGGACTCCTACAATGAGCAGTTCTTC
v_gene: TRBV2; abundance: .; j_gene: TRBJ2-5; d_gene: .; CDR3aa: CASKKEQETQYF; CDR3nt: TGTGCCAGCAAGAAGGAGCAAGAGACCCAGTACTTC
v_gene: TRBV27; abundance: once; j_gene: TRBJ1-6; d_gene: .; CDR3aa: CASGHSNSPLHF; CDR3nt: TGTGCCAGCGGTCACTCTAATTCACCCCTCCACTTT
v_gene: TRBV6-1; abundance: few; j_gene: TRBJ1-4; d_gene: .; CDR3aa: CASSARGGGATNEKLFF; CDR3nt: TGTGCCAGCAGTGCACGAGGAGGGGGGGCAACTAATGAAAAACTGTTTTTT
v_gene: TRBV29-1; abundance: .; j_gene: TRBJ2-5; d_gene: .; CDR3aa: CSVQTGPGETQYF; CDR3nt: TGCAGCGTTCAGACAGGCCCGGGAGAGACCCAGTACTTC
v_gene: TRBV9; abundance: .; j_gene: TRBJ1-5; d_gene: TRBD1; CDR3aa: CASSVGQSNQPQHF; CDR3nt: TGTGCCAGCAGCGTGGGACAGAGTAATCAGCCCCAGCATTTT
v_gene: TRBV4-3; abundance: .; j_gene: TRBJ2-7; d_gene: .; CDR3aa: CASSQESQAVGEQYF; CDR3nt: TGCGCCAGCAGCCAAGAGTCCCAGGCCGTTGGCGAGCAGTACTTC
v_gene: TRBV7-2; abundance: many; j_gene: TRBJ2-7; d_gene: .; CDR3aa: CASSLGDYYEQYF; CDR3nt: TGTGCCAGCAGCTTAGGCGACTATTACGAGCAGTACTTC
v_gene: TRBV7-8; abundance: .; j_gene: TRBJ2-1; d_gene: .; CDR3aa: CASSLALDRSYNEQFF; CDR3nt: TGTGCCAGCAGCTTAGCTTTGGACAGATCCTACAATGAGCAGTTCTTC
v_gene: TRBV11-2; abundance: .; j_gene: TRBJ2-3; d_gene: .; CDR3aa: CASSFPHTDTQYF; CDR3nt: TGTGCCAGCAGCTTTCCCCACACAGATACGCAGTATTTT
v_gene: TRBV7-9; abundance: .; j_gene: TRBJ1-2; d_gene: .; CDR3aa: CASTRDTGGYTF; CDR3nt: TGTGCCAGCACCCGAGATACAGGAGGCTACACCTTC
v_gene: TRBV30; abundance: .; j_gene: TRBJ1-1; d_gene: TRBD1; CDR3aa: CAWDNGTGLNTEAFF; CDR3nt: TGTGCCTGGGACAATGGGACAGGATTGAACACTGAAGCTTTCTTT
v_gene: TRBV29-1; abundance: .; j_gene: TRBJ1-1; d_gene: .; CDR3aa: CSADNTNTEAFF; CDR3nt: TGCAGCGCCGACAATACGAACACTGAAGCTTTCTTT
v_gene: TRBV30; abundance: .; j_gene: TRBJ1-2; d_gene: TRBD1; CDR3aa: CAWRFAGQGAANYGYTF; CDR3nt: TGTGCCTGGAGGTTCGCGGGACAGGGGGCCGCTAACTATGGCTACACCTTC
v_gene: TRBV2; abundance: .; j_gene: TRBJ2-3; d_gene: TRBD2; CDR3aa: CASRTSGGNTQYF; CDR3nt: TGTGCCAGCAGGACTAGCGGGGGAAATACGCAGTATTTT
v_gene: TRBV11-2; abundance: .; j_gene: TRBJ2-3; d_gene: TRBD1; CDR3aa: CASSAGTGARTDTQYF; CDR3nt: TGTGCCAGCAGCGCCGGGACAGGGGCACGAACAGATACGCAGTATTTT
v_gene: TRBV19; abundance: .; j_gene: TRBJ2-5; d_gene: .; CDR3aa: CASSIGDSWGTQYF; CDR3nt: TGTGCCAGTAGTATAGGTGACAGTTGGGGGACCCAGTACTTC
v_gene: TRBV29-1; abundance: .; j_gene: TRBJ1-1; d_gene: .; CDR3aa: CSVAGVNTEAFF; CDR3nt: TGCAGCGTTGCGGGGGTGAACACTGAAGCTTTCTTT
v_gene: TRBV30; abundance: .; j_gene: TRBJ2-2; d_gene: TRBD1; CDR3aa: CAWSPGTGGTGELFF; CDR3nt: TGTGCCTGGAGTCCAGGGACAGGGGGCACCGGGGAGCTGTTTTTT
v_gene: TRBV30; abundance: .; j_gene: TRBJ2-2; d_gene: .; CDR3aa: CAWTRANTGELFF; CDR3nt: TGTGCCTGGACCAGGGCGAACACCGGGGAGCTGTTTTTT